The source of this T cell receptor beta chain is a study of OX40 agonist ivuxolimab in advanced cancers. Germline assignment: CDR1 KGHSH and CDR2 LQKENI. V trimming: 2 bases; J trimming: 6 bases; junction bases outside the gene matches: 6. This CDR3 has 16 amino acids. Only in-frame clones appear in the TCRdb table, and some are missing; sequencing was by immunoSEQ multiplex PCR. The table shows approximately 65,000 clones, with roughly nine tenths occurring only once. This specimen consisted of CD4+ or CD8+ T cells sorted from blood, obtained in a trial of the OX40 agonist ivuxolimab. This chain uses TRBV18 with TRBJ1-4; TRBD1 matches 10 bases. This clonotype was obtained from an adult with an advanced solid tumor such as melanoma, head and neck, liver or kidney cancer. As DNA, the CDR3 is TGTGCCAGCTCACCAGGGACAGGGGTTCGGTATGAAAAACTGTTTTTT. Its translation: CASSPGTGVRYEKLFF.